A selection of T cell receptor beta chains follows, all from one sample in a study of blood T cells in healthy people across ages. TCRdb used MiXCR to reprocess the 5' RACE reads, holding one entry per CDR3 protein. The sample yields approximately 900,000 distinct CDR3 sequences, under 50% seen once. Sequencing was carried out using blood. The source is a man under 40 in good health. Each CDR3 is given with its conserved first and last residue. The D gene is left open where the match is weak. Clone size is given for some rows only: seen once, a few or many times, or a class if the clone is expanded.

j_gene | v_gene | d_gene | abundance | CDR3aa | CDR3nt
TRBJ1-1 | TRBV20-1 | TRBD1 | NA | CSAERQGRTEAFF | TGCAGTGCTGAGCGACAGGGACGGACTGAAGCTTTCTTT
TRBJ2-3 | TRBV4-1 | NA | few | CASSLTQGSTDTQYF | TGCGCCAGCAGCCTTACTCAGGGGAGCACAGATACGCAGTATTTT
TRBJ2-3 | TRBV6-1 | TRBD2 | few | CASSEQASGGDTQYF | TGTGCCAGCAGTGAACAGGCTAGCGGGGGGGATACGCAGTATTTT
TRBJ2-2 | TRBV12-3/TRBV12-4 | NA | NA | CASSFQGIVGELFF | TGTGCCAGCAGTTTTCAGGGAATAGTCGGGGAGCTGTTTTTT
TRBJ1-4 | TRBV19 | TRBD1 | NA | CASRTGGTATNEKLFF | TGTGCCAGCAGAACAGGGGGAACTGCAACTAATGAAAAACTGTTTTTT
TRBJ2-7 | TRBV14 | NA | few | CASSPLGGGFYEQYF | TGTGCCAGCAGCCCCCTAGGAGGGGGTTTCTACGAGCAGTACTTC
TRBJ2-5 | TRBV9 | TRBD1 | NA | CASSVWDSSQETQYF | TGTGCCAGCAGCGTTTGGGACAGTTCCCAAGAGACCCAGTACTTC
TRBJ2-1 | TRBV5-1 | NA | NA | CASSLGINTHNEQFF | TGCGCCAGCAGCTTGGGCATAAACACCCACAATGAGCAGTTCTTC
TRBJ1-4 | TRBV5-8 | NA | few | CASSFSIQSGEKLFF | TGTGCCAGCAGCTTTTCCATTCAGTCGGGTGAAAAACTGTTTTTT
TRBJ2-3 | TRBV30 | TRBD2 | NA | CAWRASGGADTQYF | TGTGCCTGGAGGGCTAGCGGGGGCGCAGATACGCAGTATTTT
TRBJ1-2 | TRBV29-1 | NA | few | CSVSPGQTIGYTF | TGCAGCGTTTCCCCGGGACAAACTATTGGCTACACCTTC
TRBJ1-3 | TRBV7-3 | NA | NA | CASSPGRGNTIYF | TGTGCCAGCAGCCCCGGACGGGGAAACACCATATATTTT
TRBJ1-1 | TRBV12-3/TRBV12-4 | NA | NA | CASSPRRINTEAFF | TGTGCCAGCAGTCCCCGACGGATAAACACTGAAGCTTTCTTT
TRBJ1-2 | TRBV4-1 | NA | few | CASSPRTEWNGYTF | TGCGCCAGCAGCCCGAGGACGGAATGGAATGGCTACACCTTC
TRBJ2-7 | TRBV7-9 | NA | many | CASSLGRGDEQYF | TGTGCCAGCAGCTTAGGCAGGGGAGACGAGCAGTACTTC
TRBJ2-1 | TRBV6-2/TRBV6-3 | NA | once | CASSSWTDLDEQFF | TGTGCCAGCAGCTCCTGGACAGATCTAGATGAGCAGTTCTTC
TRBJ2-7 | TRBV27 | NA | few | CASSPIMIGEQYF | TGTGCCAGCAGTCCCATCATGATCGGCGAGCAGTACTTC
TRBJ2-3 | TRBV7-9 | TRBD1 | NA | CASSPRQGIVSDTQYF | TGTGCCAGCAGCCCCAGACAGGGAATAGTTTCAGATACGCAGTATTTT